This TCR beta chain was recovered during a study of chemoradiotherapy in HPV16-positive cancers. Findings and caveats of the study: Candidate HPV-specific clones and E7-related TCR motifs grew in tumor during treatment.

With regard to this clone: The antigen remains undetermined.

Here immunoSEQ multiplex PCR was the method, and the copy in TCRdb shows in-frame clones only, minus some. Seen here are 25,000 to 30,000 clones, just over 90% observed once, and the top ten hold more than 20%. V gave up 2 bases and J gave up 7 bases, with 16 bases separating them. This CDR3 is 15 amino acids long. Germline V CDR1 and CDR2: SGHRS, YFSETQ. The receptor's source is a human donor with HPV-associated anogenital cancer. This rearrangement joins TRBV5-1 to TRBJ2-1; TRBD2 might be the D (6 bases). Specimen: blood, collected from a patient who underwent chemoradiotherapy. CDR3 sequence reads: CASSFAGSHGNEQFF. The CDR3 nucleotides are TGCGCCAGCAGCTTCGCGGGGTCCCACGGGAATGAGCAGTTCTTC.